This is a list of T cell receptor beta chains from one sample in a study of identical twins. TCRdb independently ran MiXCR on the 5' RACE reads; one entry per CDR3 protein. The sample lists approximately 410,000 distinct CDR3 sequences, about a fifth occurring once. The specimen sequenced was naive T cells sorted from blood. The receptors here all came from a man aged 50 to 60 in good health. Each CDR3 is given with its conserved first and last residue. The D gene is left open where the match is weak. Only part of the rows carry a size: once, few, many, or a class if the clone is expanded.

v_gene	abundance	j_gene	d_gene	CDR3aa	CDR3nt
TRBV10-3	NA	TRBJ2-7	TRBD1	CAISEDRDSYEQYF	TGTGCCATCAGTGAGGACAGGGACAGCTACGAGCAGTACTTC
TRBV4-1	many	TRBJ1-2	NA	CASSQGPRTGYTF	TGCGCCAGCAGCCAGGGACCCCGTACCGGCTACACCTTC
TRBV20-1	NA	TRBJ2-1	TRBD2	CSARDPYGGGAQDNEQFF	TGCAGTGCTAGAGATCCATACGGCGGGGGTGCGCAGGACAATGAGCAGTTCTTC
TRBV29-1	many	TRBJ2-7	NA	CSVEDRHSSYEQYF	TGCAGCGTTGAAGATCGGCACAGCTCCTACGAGCAGTACTTC
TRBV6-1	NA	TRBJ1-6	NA	CASSGWRASPGNSPLHF	TGTGCCAGCAGTGGGTGGAGGGCATCACCGGGTAATTCACCCCTCCACTTT
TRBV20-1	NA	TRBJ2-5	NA	CSARRPEGETQYF	TGCAGTGCTAGAAGGCCCGAGGGAGAGACCCAGTACTTC
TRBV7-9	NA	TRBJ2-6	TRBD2	CASGLAVTGANVLTF	TGTGCCAGCGGACTAGCGGTCACTGGGGCCAACGTCCTGACTTTC
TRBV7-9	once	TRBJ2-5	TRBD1	CASSSGQTPQETQYF	TGTGCCAGCAGCTCGGGACAGACTCCTCAAGAGACCCAGTACTTC
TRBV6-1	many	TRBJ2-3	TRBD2	CASSWTSDNTDTQYF	TGTGCCAGCAGCTGGACTAGCGATAACACAGATACGCAGTATTTT
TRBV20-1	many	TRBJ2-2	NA	CSARLPGLNTGELFF	TGCAGTGCTCGGTTACCGGGACTTAACACCGGGGAGCTGTTTTTT
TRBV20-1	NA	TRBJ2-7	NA	CSARGVVGEQYF	TGCAGTGCTAGGGGAGTGGTGGGCGAGCAGTACTTC
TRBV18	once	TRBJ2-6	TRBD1	CASSHPGQRTGANVLTF	TGTGCCAGCTCACACCCGGGACAGCGGACTGGGGCCAACGTCCTGACTTTC
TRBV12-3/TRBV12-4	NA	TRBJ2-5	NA	CASSLHSKETQYF	TGTGCCAGCAGTTTACACAGTAAAGAGACCCAGTACTTC
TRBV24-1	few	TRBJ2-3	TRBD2	CATSDWAGASTDTQYF	TGTGCCACCAGTGATTGGGCGGGAGCTAGCACAGATACGCAGTATTTT
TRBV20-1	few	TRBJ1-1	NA	CSARDRRGNTEAFF	TGCAGTGCTAGAGATCGCAGGGGAAACACTGAAGCTTTCTTT
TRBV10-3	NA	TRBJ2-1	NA	CAISDPLRGGEQFF	TGTGCCATCAGTGACCCCCTCCGGGGTGGTGAGCAGTTCTTC
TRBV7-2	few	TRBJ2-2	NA	CASSLAYTGELFF	TGTGCCAGCAGCTTAGCCTACACCGGGGAGCTGTTTTTT
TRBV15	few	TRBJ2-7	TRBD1	CATSTTGTAYEQYF	TGTGCCACCAGCACGACGGGGACAGCGTACGAGCAGTACTTC
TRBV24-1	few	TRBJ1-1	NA	CATSVGNTEAFF	TGTGCCACCAGTGTGGGGAACACTGAAGCTTTCTTT
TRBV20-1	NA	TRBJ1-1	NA	CSASPGLTEAFF	TGCAGTGCCAGTCCAGGCCTGACTGAAGCTTTCTTT
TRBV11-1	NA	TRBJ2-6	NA	CASRLGGTVVSGANVLTF	TGTGCCAGCAGGCTTGGCGGGACAGTAGTCTCTGGGGCCAACGTCCTGACTTTC
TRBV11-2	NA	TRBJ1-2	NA	CASSLRTGANYGYTF	TGTGCCAGCAGCCTAAGGACTGGAGCTAACTATGGCTACACCTTC